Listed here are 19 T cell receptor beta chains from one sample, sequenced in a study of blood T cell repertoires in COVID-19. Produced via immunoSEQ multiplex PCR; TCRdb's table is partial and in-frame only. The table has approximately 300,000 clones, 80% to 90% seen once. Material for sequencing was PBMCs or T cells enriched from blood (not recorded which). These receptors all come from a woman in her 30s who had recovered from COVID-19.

The CDR3 region has the DNA TGCAGCGTTGAAGGCAGGGATAGCTCCTACGAGCAGTACTTC. Protein sequence: CSVEGRDSSYEQYF. This chain links TRBV29-1 with TRBJ2-7; tentative D call: TRBD1 (5 bases). Germline loops: CDR1 SQVTM, CDR2 ANQGSEA. Trimming shortened V by 1 base and J by 0 bases, and 10 bases separated the two germline ends. This CDR3 has 14 amino acids.

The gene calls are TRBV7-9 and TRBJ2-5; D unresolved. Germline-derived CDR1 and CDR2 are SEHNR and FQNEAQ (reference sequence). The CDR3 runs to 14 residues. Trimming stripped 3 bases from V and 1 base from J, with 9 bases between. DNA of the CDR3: TGTGCCAGCAGCTTTAGCCAGCTCCAAGAGACCCAGTACTTC. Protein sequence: CASSFSQLQETQYF. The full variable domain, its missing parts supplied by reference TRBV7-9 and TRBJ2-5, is DTGVSQNPRHKITKRGQNVTFRCDPISEHNRLYWYRQTLGQGPEFLTYFQNEAQLEKSRLLSDRFSAERPKGSFSTLEIQRTEQGDSAMYLCASSFSQLQETQYFGPGTRLLVL.

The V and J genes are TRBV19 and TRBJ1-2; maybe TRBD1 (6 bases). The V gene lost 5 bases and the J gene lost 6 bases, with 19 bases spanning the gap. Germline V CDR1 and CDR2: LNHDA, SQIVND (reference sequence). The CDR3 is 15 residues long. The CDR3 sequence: CASSGRLQGEDGYTF. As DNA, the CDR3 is TGTGCCAGTAGTGGAAGACTACAGGGCGAGGATGGCTACACCTTC.

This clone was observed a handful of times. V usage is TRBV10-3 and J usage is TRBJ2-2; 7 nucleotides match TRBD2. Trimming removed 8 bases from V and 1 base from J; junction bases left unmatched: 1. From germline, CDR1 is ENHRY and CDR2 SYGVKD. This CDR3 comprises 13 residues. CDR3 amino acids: CAIAGENTGELFF. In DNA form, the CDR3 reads TGTGCCATCGCGGGGGAGAACACCGGGGAGCTGTTTTTT.

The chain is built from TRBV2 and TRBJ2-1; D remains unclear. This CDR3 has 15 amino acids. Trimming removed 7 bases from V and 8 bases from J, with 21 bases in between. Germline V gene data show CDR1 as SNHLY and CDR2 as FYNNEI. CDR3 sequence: CASKLLLSSVDEQFF. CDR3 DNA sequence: TGTGCCAGCAAGCTTCTGCTCTCCTCGGTGGATGAGCAGTTCTTC.

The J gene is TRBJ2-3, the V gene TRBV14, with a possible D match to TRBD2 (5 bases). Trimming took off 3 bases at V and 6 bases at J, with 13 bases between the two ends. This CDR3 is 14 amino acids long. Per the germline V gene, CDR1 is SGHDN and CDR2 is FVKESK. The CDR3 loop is CASSQARGRDTQYF. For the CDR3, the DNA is TGTGCCAGCAGCCAGGCCCGGGGTCGGGATACGCAGTATTTT. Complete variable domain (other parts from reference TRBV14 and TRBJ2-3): EAGVTQFPSHSVIEKGQTVTLRCDPISGHDNLYWYRRVMGKEIKFLLHFVKESKQDESGMPNNRFLAERTGGTYSTLKVQPAELEDSGVYFCASSQARGRDTQYFGPGTRLTVL.

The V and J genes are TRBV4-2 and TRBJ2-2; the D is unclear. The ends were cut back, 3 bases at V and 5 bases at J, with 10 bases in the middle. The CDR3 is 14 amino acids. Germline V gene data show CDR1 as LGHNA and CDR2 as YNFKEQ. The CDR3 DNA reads TGTGCCAGCAGCCACGCTGAGGAGACCGGGGAGCTGTTTTTT. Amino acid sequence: CASSHAEETGELFF.

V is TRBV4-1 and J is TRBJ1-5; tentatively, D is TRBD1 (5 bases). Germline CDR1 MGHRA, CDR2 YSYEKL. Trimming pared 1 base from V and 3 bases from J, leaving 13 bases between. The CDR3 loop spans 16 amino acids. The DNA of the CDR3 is TGCGCCAGCAGCCAAGGAACTCAGGGTAACAATCAGCCCCAGCATTTT. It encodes CASSQGTQGNNQPQHF.

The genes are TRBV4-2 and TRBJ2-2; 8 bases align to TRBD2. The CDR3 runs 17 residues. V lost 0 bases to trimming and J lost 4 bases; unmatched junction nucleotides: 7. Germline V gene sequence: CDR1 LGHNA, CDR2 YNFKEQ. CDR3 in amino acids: CASSQDKRLAPTGELFF. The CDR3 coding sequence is TGTGCCAGCAGCCAAGATAAGCGACTAGCGCCCACCGGGGAGCTGTTTTTT.

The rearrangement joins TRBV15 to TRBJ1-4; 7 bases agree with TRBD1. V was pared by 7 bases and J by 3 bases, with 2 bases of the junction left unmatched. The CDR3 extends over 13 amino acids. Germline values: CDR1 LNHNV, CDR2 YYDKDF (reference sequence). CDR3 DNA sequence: TGTGCCACCACCCAGGGGGCTAATGAAAAACTGTTTTTT. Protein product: CATTQGANEKLFF.

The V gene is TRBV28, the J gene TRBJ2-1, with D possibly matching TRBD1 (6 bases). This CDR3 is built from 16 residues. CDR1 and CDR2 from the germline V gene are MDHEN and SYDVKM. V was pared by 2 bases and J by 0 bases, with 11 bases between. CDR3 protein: CASSLTGQYSYNEQFF. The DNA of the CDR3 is TGTGCCAGCAGTTTAACAGGACAGTACTCCTACAATGAGCAGTTCTTC. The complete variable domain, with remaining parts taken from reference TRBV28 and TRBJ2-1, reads DVKVTQSSRYLVKRTGEKVFLECVQDMDHENMFWYRQDPGLGLRLIYFSYDVKMKEKGDIPEGYSVSREKKERFSLILESASTNQTSMYLCASSLTGQYSYNEQFFGPGTRLTVL.

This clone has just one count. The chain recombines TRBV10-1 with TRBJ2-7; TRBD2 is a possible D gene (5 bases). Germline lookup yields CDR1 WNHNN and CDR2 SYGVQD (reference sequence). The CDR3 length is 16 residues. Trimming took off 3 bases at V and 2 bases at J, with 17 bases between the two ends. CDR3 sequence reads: CASSEVEPTSPYEQYF. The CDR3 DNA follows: TGCGCCAGCAGTGAAGTTGAGCCTACTAGTCCCTACGAGCAGTACTTC.

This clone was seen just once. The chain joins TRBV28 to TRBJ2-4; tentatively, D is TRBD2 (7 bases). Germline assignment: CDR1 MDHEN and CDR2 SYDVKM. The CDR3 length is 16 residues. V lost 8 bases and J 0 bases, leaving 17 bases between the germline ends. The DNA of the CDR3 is TGTGCCAGCTTAGGGGGAGGGCCACTAGCCAAAAACATTCAGTACTTC. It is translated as CASLGGGPLAKNIQYF.

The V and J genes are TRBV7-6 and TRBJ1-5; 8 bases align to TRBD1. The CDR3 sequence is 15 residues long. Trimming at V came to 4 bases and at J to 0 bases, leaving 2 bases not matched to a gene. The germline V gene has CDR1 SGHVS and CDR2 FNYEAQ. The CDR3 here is CASSWGTGSNQPQHF. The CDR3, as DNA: TGTGCCAGCAGCTGGGGGACAGGTAGCAATCAGCCCCAGCATTTT.

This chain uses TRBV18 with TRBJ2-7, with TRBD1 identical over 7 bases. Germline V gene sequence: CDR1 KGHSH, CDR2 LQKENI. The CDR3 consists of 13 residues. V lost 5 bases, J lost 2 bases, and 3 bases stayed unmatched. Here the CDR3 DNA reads TGTGCCAGCTCAAGGGGGCCACCCTACGAGCAGTACTTC. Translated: CASSRGPPYEQYF.

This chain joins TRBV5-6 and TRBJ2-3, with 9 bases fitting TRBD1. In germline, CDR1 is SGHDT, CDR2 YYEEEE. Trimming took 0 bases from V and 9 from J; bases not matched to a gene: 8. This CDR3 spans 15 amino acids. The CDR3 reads CASSLGTGAPQTQYF. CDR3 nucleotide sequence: TGTGCCAGCAGCTTGGGGACAGGGGCACCTCAGACGCAGTATTTT. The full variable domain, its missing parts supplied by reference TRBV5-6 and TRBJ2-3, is DAGVTQSPTHLIKTRGQQVTLRCSPKSGHDTVSWYQQALGQGPQFIFQYYEEEERQRGNFPDRFSGHQFPNYSSELNVNALLLGDSALYLCASSLGTGAPQTQYFGPGTRLTVL.

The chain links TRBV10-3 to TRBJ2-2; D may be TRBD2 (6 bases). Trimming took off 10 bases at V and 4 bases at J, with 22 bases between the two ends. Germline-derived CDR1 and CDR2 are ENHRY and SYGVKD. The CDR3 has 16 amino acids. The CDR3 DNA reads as TGTGCCACCCAAGGCGCGGAGGGAGGATCCACCGGGGAGCTGTTTTTT. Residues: CATQGAEGGSTGELFF.

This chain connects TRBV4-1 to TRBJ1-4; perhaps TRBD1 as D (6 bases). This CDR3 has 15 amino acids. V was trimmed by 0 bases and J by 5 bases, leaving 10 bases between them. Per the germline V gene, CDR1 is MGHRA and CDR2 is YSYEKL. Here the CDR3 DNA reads TGCGCCAGCAGCCAAGATTGGACAGCGAATGAAAAACTGTTTTTT. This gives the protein CASSQDWTANEKLFF.

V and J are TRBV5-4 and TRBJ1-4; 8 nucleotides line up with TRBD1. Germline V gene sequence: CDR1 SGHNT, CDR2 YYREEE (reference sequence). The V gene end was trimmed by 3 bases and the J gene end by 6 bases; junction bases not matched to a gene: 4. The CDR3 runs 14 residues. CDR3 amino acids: CASSSGGRHEKLFF. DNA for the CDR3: TGTGCCAGCAGCTCAGGGGGCCGCCATGAAAAACTGTTTTTT. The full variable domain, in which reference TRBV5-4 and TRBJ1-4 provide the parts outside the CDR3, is ETGVTQSPTHLIKTRGQQVTLRCSSQSGHNTVSWYQQALGQGPQFIFQYYREEENGRGNFPPRFSGLQFPNYSSELNVNALELDDSALYLCASSSGGRHEKLFFGSGTQLSVL.